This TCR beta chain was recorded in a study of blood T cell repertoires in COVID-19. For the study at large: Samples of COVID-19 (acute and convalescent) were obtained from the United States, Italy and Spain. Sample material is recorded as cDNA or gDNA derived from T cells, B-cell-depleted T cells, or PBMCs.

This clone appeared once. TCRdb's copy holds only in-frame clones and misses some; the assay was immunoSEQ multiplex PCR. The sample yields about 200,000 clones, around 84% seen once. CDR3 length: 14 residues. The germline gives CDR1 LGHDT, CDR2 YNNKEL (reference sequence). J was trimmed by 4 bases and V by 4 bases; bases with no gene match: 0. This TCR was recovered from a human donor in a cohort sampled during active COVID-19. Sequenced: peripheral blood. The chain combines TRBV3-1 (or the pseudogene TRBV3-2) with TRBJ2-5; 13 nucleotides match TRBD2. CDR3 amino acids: CASSRLAGGETQYF. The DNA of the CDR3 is TGTGCCAGCAGCCGACTAGCGGGGGGAGAGACCCAGTACTTC.